The clone carrying this TCR beta chain was seen only a few times. The source of the sample is a study of blood T cell repertoires in COVID-19. Background on the study: PBMCs, B-cell-depleted T cells, or T cells were the source of the cDNA or gDNA that made up the material.

Measured with immunoSEQ multiplex PCR; TCRdb has only the in-frame clones, and not every one. The table lists more than 80,000 clones, around 80% of them singletons, with 14% to 15% in the top ten. The CDR3 consists of 14 residues. Germline trimming cut 5 bases from V and 4 bases from J; bases unmatched to any gene: 1. Looked up from germline, CDR1 is MRHNA and CDR2 is SNTAGT. This sequence was found in a woman aged 55-69 years with acute or convalescent COVID-19. The chain carries TRBV6-4 and TRBJ2-2; 10 nucleotides agree with TRBD2. The source material was peripheral blood. CDR3 region: CASSSSGGTGELFF. Here the CDR3 DNA reads TGTGCCAGCAGTTCTAGCGGGGGCACCGGGGAGCTGTTTTTT.